This is a list of T cell receptor beta chains from one sample in a study of graft-versus-host responses after intestinal transplantation. This table comes from immunoSEQ multiplex PCR, and its TCRdb copy is limited to in-frame clones, with some not included. The sample yields approximately 13,000 clones, approximately 93% seen once. The source material was PBMCs, sampled roughly 930 days after intestinal transplantation. The source of these receptors is a human patient who received an intestinal transplant, so some T cells may come from the graft donor. Each CDR3 is given with its conserved first and last residue.

TRBV6-5 | CASTRTGQGAKTQYF
TRBV29-1 | CSVLGTGGEKLFF
TRBV27 | CASSLGGEYEQYF
TRBV7-9 | CASSSFADTQYF
TRBV27 | CASSPSGGGSNEQFF
TRBV5-3 | CASSLGAGENQPQHF
TRBV4-1 | CASSSWVGLTEAFF
TRBV2 | CASLTGPHTDTQYF
TRBV7-9 | CASSFQAANTGELFF
TRBV11-3 | CASSKAGGAMWNTEAFF
TRBV11-2 | CASSYLRGPYEQYF
TRBV4-1 | CASSLSGGRPAGDTQYF
TRBV7-9 | CASGPSRGRSTEAFF
TRBV19 | CASSSYMNTEAFF
TRBV29-1 | CSVVTDSGALAGGYTF
TRBV4-2 | CASSQLEGHSGNTIYF
TRBV10-3 | CAIRTGDGYTF
TRBV19 | CASSIPAGETQYF
TRBV14 | CASSQWLANEQFF
TRBV27 | CASSPKTGTGRFGYGYTF
TRBV6-5 | CASSASGGYNEQFF
TRBV19 | CASSRQKNQPQHF
TRBV21-1 | CASSKAGRPCETQYF
TRBV7-9 | CASSHSNTGELFF
TRBV11-2 | CASSIGRGRSTDTQYF
TRBV7-9 | CASLGGTGTQYF
TRBV9 | CASSVGGGPGELFF
TRBV13 | CASSPAGTHNYGYTF
TRBV7-9 | CASSHGQGAYTQYF
TRBV2 | CASKESQAGAQYF
TRBV5-6 | CANSPTQRTGVGYTF
TRBV6-5 | CASSYLGTSYEQYF
TRBV11-2 | CASSLALGISTDTQYF
TRBV7-3 | CASSSSRDRANYGYTF
TRBV18 | CASSPLPTGQRNTEAFF
TRBV18 | CASSPAGTENYGYTF
TRBV6-1 | CASSPDRGTEAFF
TRBV5-4 | CASSLGQGNSPLHF
TRBV10-3 | CAISDGQQNIQYF
TRBV6-4 | CASSDGDTGELFF
TRBV2 | CASSEYVGRDGYTF
TRBV5-1 | CASSLGPPKEYEQYF
TRBV10-3 | CAIGGGLKETQYF
TRBV5-1 | CASIGGSGELFF
TRBV11-3 | CASSDRGNPYEQYF
TRBV19 | CASSIQGRAGELFF
TRBV6-1 | CASSYLTEAFF
TRBV2 | CAGGRNQETQYF